Reported below is one T cell receptor (beta chain). Its antigen is still unknown. The input lacks base qualities; no much larger clone sits a single base away. The sample comes from a study of cytomegalovirus exposure and HLA in healthy donors (dated by TCRdb to the late 2010s). About the full investigation: According to an earlier analysis of 587 of the donors, 150 million to 200 million T cells yielded 117 million unique TCR beta sequences and about 300 Gb of sequence data. Because of strong linkage in the cohort, five DR-DQ haplotypes were treated as single units for association and clustering. An early release covering roughly 600 HLA-typed donors comprised 250 to 350 gigabases of sequencing data and around 80 million unique TCR sequences. The later analysis used no new phenotypic data to find candidate immune exposures, relying instead on TCR beta sequences and their occurrence across donors. Both class I and class II loci were covered by HLA typing, at four-digit resolution. Typing coverage varied by locus: roughly 629-630 donors for A, B, C, DRB1 and DQB1; roughly 500 for DQA1; more than 600 for DPA1; 400 to 480 for DPB1. Every repertoire in the discovery cohort had been generated on one and the same sequencing platform. Besides the first cohort of 666 subjects, a separate validation cohort made up of roughly 130 different subjects was used. The study combined high-throughput TCR immunosequencing, statistical association of individual TCRs with disease status, and machine learning to predict cytomegalovirus infection status. A later genetic analysis took genome-wide SNP genotypes for about 55% of the 666 donors and used that subset as a discovery cohort. A later analysis re-analyzed previously published TCR beta repertoires from roughly 630 donors and added high-resolution HLA genotyping to study TCR occurrence patterns. Among under 450 genotyped donors of the cohort, an average of about 240,000 unique TCR beta nucleotide sequences were sequenced per donor, around 20% of them non-productive. The aim of the study was to test whether cataloging public T cell receptors could identify signatures of past pathogen exposure. Donor age, sex, ethnicity and CMV serostatus were collected together with the repertoire data. The study profiled the T cell repertoires of hundreds of subjects by immunosequencing and related them to cytomegalovirus serostatus. An earlier analysis of a few hundred of the donors applied high-throughput TCR beta sequencing to assess whether each TCR beta V gene segment acted as functional or pseudogenic. Of the roughly 410 genotyped donors, 81% were placed in the genetic ancestry cluster associated with self-reported Caucasian donors.

In total, just over 650 healthy bone marrow donors made up the cohort. At the time of sampling, all cohort members were nominally healthy, though unrecorded immune exposures were likely present. The donor was CMV seropositive and belonged to the group of about 290 seropositive cohort members. Every donor gave a peripheral blood sample, and the peripheral blood mononuclear cells from that sample were used for TCR beta sequencing. The Qiagen DNeasy Blood Extraction Kit was used to extract genomic DNA from the blood cell samples. Broader findings and caveats from the paper: In a later analysis, HLA-associated TCR beta chains showed more clonal expansion and lower generation probabilities than non-associated chains that were equally common. At a false discovery rate of 0.05, a later analysis linked 16,000 or so TCR beta sequences to specific HLA alleles. A further reported finding was that TCR beta sequences accurately predicted the HLA-A and HLA-B alleles for most subjects in the first cohort. In the study, 164 TCR beta chains were listed as associated with cytomegalovirus. In a later genetic analysis, fewer N-insertions in productive TCRs were reported among donors in an Asian-associated ancestry cluster than the approximately 710-donor mean. Strong co-occurrence of HLA alleles, especially DR and DQ, made assigning TCR associations to individual alleles difficult. Three of the identified cytomegalovirus-associated TCR beta chains were confirmed in vitro to be specific for cytomegalovirus antigens. A cluster of highly shared sequence variants was judged likely to represent a technical artifact of the sequencing pipeline. According to the authors, the approach could potentially be generalized to other disease states and immunological phenotypes. While some public TCRs were present in many individuals, most TCR sequences turned up only very rarely across donors. An earlier analysis of approximately 530 of the donors showed that most TCR beta V segments appeared in productive rearrangements either about 87% or about 30% of the time, which broadly matched IMGT annotations. Several of the top co-occurrence clusters appeared to be linked to parvovirus B19, influenza, CMV and Epstein-Barr virus, according to a later analysis. Because counts were too low, about 17 rarely observed V segments, including chromosome 9 orphons, were excluded from the earlier analysis of around 590 of the donors. Immune exposure information for the cohort was limited to CMV serostatus. The classifier was reported to diagnose cytomegalovirus status with high specificity and sensitivity in both the original and validation cohorts. Some IMGT-functional V segments, including TRBV6-2 and TRBV6-3, could not be distinguished by the 87-base-pair reads and were therefore excluded. Correlated functional status among segregating V segments might be attributable to linkage disequilibrium, but an unknown experimental factor could not be ruled out. Sequencing depth was assumed to be roughly uniform across donors in the presence/absence analyses, though that assumption may not hold. An association between a missense DCLRE1C variant and V-gene and J-gene trimming of TCR beta chains was found in a later genetic analysis and replicated in an independent cohort. HLA typing was unavailable for some donors at each locus, so association tests used only the typed subset. According to a later analysis, most CMV-associated TCR beta chains appeared to be HLA-restricted, and the HLA associations seemed to be driven largely by CMV exposure. In this cohort, only TCR beta chains were sequenced, and detectable features were limited by the absence of alpha or paired-chain data. A later analysis found that TCR association rates varied across HLA loci, with DRB1 alleles showing the most associated TCRs and HLA-C alleles the fewest.

V sheds 0 bases and J sheds 2 bases, leaving 7 bases between their ends. Its CDR3 holds 14 amino acids, cysteine through phenylalanine. Solely the CDR3 DNA is kept, with 42 bases framed from the first base. Based on the germline V gene (reference sequence), the CDR1 and CDR2 sequences are SGHKS and YYEKEE. The library was obtained by the immunoSEQ multiplex PCR assay. For the multiplex PCR, a mixture combining 60 forward primers for TCR Vbeta segments and 13 reverse primers for TCR Jbeta segments was used. The CDR3 region of rearranged TCR beta genes was amplified from genomic DNA by a multiplex PCR assay. Amplified TCR beta libraries were sequenced as 87-base-pair reads on the Illumina HiSeq System. The original methods were these. In a later analysis, tens of millions of unique TCR beta chains were counted across the approximately 640 repertoires, and around 10 million of these chains were shared by at least two donors. Raw reads were error-corrected and collapsed into unique sequences by a nearest-neighbor algorithm in which closely related sequences were merged to remove PCR and sequencing errors. V, D and J gene segments were assigned by aligning CDR3 sequences to IMGT reference sequences. For a sequence to be retained, at least a six-nucleotide match to both a V gene segment and a J gene segment was required. Rearrangements were called productive when the CDR3 lacked stop codons and stayed in frame with V and J; all others were non-productive. Following IMGT convention, CDR3 was defined as the stretch from the second conserved V-encoded cysteine to the conserved J-encoded phenylalanine. The earlier analysis of 587 of the donors excluded sequences that lacked an unambiguous match to a single V gene segment. An earlier analysis of 587 of the donors called V segments functional above 56.7% productive rearrangements and segregating when the between-donor standard deviation exceeded 5%. To diagnose cytomegalovirus status from the catalog of TCR beta chain sequences, a statistical classification framework was built. V and J gene assignment, in a later analysis, came from comparing TCR nucleotide sequences with IMGT/GENE-DB human TR gene sequences. Using the TCRdist pipeline, a later analysis assigned CDR3 sequences along with most-parsimonious VDJ recombination scenarios. In a later analysis, every TCR beta chain was defined by the combination of its CDR3 amino acid sequence and its V-gene family, and reads without a unique V-gene family were dropped. In a later analysis, 500 to 700 highly shared, low-generation-probability nucleotide sequences were removed to address suspected cross-contamination and a sequencing artifact. For each public chain, a later analysis derived a clonal expansion index from normalized ranks of inferred template counts within each repertoire. In a later analysis, generation probabilities were computed using a VDJ recombination model fitted to out-of-frame rearrangements, and the results were checked against IGoR. In a later analysis, TCR-TCR, TCR-HLA and TCR-CMV co-occurrence was scored with hypergeometric tests, and a repertoire-size bias correction was applied to TCR pairs. False discovery rates were estimated in a later analysis by permuting HLA or CMV assignments 20 times. In a later analysis, co-occurring TCRs were grouped with DBSCAN, and TCRdist sequence similarity was added when clustering was performed within HLA-allele-positive subsets. Repertoires with fewer than 30,000 or more than 120,000 public chains, plus five repertoires with anomalous nucleotide sharing, were excluded from co-occurrence clustering. TCRdb limited this immuneACCESS table to in-frame rearrangements with V and J called. A share of clones is missing; checked studies link under half to unresolved V genes, and the rest is unexplained. The D gene and trimming were derived from the DNA, and the V and J assignments and clone size from that table. In all, the sample holds more than 80,000 clones, and around 84% of those were seen once. The top ten hold roughly 4.3% of the sample.

The chain was built from TRBV5-5 and TRBJ2-3, with the identity of the D gene unclear. The TCR sequence derives from a middle-aged woman in good health and CMV-seropositive. Sequencing used PBMCs. The CDR3 protein sequence reads: CASSLGSLTDTQYF. The nucleotides are TGTGCCAGCAGCTTGGGGAGTCTCACAGATACGCAGTATTTT.